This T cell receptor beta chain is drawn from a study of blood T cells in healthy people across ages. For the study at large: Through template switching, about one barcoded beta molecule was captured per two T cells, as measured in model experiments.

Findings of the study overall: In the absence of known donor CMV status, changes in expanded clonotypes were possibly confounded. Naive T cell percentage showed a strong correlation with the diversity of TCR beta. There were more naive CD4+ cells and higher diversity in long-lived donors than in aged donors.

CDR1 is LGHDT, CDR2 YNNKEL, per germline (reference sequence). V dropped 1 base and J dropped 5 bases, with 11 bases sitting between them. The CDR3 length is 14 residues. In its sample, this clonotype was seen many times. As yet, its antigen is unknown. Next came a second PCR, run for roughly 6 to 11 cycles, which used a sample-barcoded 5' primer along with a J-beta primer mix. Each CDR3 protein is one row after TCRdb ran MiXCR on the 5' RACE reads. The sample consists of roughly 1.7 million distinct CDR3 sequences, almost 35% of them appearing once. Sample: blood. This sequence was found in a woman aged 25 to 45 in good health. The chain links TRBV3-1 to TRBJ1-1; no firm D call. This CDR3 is CASSQVSGNTEAFF. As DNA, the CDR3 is TGTGCCAGCAGCCAAGTTAGTGGGAATACTGAAGCTTTCTTT.